Sequencing of this TCR beta chain was carried out in a study of immune heterogeneity within non-small cell lung tumors (dated by TCRdb to about 2018). Notes on the research overall: Histology comprised a handful of squamous cell carcinomas, roughly ten non-squamous carcinomas and 1 tumor not otherwise specified. To examine intratumoral immune heterogeneity, the study used whole-exome sequencing, RNA-seq and TCR beta repertoire sequencing on multiple spatially distinct regions of each NSCLC tumor. TCR repertoires were analyzed from about 60 tumor loci of some 14 patients, whereas transcriptome data were available for only approximately 43 loci from about 11 patients. Binding of neoantigens to the HLA alleles of each patient was predicted with netMHCpan-3.0 for mutant peptides of 8 to 11 amino acids.

A multiplex PCR system amplified the TCR beta CDR3 region, with a first 10-cycle round using 32 V-gene forward and 13 J-gene reverse primers. First-round PCR used a QIAGEN Multiplex PCR Kit, and primer sequences were filed in Chinese patent CN105087789A. Illumina universal primers were added in a second PCR round performed with the Phusion High-Fidelity PCR Kit. Sequencing of the TCR libraries was done on the Illumina HiSeq X Ten platform in paired-end mode with a 151 bp read length. The authors' analysis ran thus. Cutadapt removed reads without multiplex PCR primers, PEAR merged read pairs, and MiXCR with default settings called CDR3 regions. Shannon entropy measured repertoire diversity, while clonality was calculated as one minus the Shannon entropy divided by the ln of the count of productive unique sequences. Clonotypes present at frequencies of at least 0.5% were defined as dominant or high-frequency T-cell clones. The raw public data were reprocessed by TCRdb itself: fastp quality trimming at Q25, MiXCR clonotype calling, in-frame beta chains only. A single entry per CDR3 protein holds the most common genes and DNA from its merged rows. For this entry, the V and J calls and clone size follow TCRdb and not the study's own pipeline. This sample lists approximately 4,300 distinct CDR3 sequences; about 22% were detected once. In total, the top ten clones hold roughly 8% of the sample.

Overall study results and their limits: For the most part, high-frequency TCR beta clonotypes differed from one individual patient to another. Identical dominant CDR3B clonotypes recurred across loci within a patient, yet different tumor locations also harbored unique high-frequency clones. Local tumor mutational burden and local T-cell repertoire clonality had a statistically significant but moderate positive correlation (R about 0.36).

For the TCR template, genomic DNA was extracted from bulk tumor tissue, and approximately 550 ng of gDNA was amplified for each sample. During surgery, multiple biopsies were taken from each primary tumor and placed as far apart as possible within the tumor mass. The study cohort was described as untreated, and the patients were newly diagnosed NSCLC cases having curative surgery. Donors were over 13 newly diagnosed non-small cell lung cancer patients undergoing surgery with curative intent. Two independent pathologists reviewed the resected tumor masses. Sequencing was performed only on DNA and RNA samples of high quality. CDR1 MNHNS and CDR2 SASEGT are derived from the germline V gene. Including the terminal cysteine and phenylalanine, the CDR3 comprises 14 residues. Solely the CDR3 DNA is kept, with 42 bases framed from the first base. V and J are truncated by 6 bases and 1 base respectively, leaving an intervening sequence of 11 bases.

This clonotype is deemed medium-sized (0.01 to 0.1%). The clone's antigen remains unknown. Base qualities were left out, and no much larger clone turns up one base away. The receptor was derived from a man in his 70s with non-small cell lung cancer. The V gene is TRBV6-1 and the J gene is TRBJ2-3; no D gene can be assigned with confidence. The material sequenced was lung tumor tissue. CDR3 region: CASSRILGTDTQYF. Read as DNA, the sequence is TGTGCCAGCAGCCGCATCCTTGGCACAGATACGCAGTATTTT.